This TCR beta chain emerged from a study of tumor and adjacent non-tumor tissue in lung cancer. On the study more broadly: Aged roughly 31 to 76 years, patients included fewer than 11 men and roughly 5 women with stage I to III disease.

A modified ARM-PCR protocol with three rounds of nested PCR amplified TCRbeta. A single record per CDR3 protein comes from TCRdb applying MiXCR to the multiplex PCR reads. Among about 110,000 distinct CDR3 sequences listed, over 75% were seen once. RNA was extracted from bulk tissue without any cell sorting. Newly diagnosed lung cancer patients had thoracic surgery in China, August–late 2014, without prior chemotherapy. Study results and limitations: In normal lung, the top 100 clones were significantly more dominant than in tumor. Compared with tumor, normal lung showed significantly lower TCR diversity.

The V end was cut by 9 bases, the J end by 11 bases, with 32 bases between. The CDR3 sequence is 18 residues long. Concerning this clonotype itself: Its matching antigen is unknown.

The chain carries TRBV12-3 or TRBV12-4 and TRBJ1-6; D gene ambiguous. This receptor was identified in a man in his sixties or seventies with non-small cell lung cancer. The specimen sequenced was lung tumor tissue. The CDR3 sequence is CAREKIRRRDDPDPPLHF. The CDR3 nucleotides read TGTGCCAGGGAGAAGATTCGGAGACGGGATGATCCGGACCCACCCCTCCACTTT.